This TCR beta chain was identified in a study of cytomegalovirus exposure and HLA in healthy donors. It was with 60 Vbeta and 13 Jbeta primers that the PCR ran. Only in-frame clones appear in the TCRdb table, and some are missing; sequencing was by immunoSEQ multiplex PCR. The sample carries some 190,000 clones, roughly 80% recorded once. There are a few counts of this clone. Its antigen remains unidentified. In the same sample, other DNA sequences code for this CDR3. General study points: Later analysis demonstrated an association between a missense DCLRE1C variant and TCR beta V- and J-gene trimming. Both high specificity and high sensitivity reportedly marked the classifier's diagnosis of cytomegalovirus status. When a later analysis was performed, an Asian-associated ancestry cluster reportedly had fewer N-insertions than the roughly 640-donor mean.

The source material was PBMCs. This TCR was recovered from a woman in her twenties or thirties in good health and CMV-seropositive.

Here the CDR3 reads CASSPDRGGNQPQHF. The CDR3 nucleotides read TGTGCCAGCTCACCTGACAGGGGAGGGAATCAGCCCCAGCATTTT. The chain links TRBV18 to TRBJ1-5; 8 bases agree with TRBD1. Germline-derived CDR1 and CDR2 are KGHSH and LQKENI. The V and J ends lost 3 bases and 4 bases, in that order; junction bases with no gene match: 5. This CDR3 region has 15 residues.